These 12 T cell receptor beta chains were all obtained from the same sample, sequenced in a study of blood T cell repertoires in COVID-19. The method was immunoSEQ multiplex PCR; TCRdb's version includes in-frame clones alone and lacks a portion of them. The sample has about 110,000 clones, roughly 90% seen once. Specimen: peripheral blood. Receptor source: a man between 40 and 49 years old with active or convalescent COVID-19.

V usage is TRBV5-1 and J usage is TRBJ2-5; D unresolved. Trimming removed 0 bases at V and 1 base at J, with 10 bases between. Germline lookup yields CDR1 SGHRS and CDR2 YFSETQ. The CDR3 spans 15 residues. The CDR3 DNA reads TGCGCCAGCAGCTTGGACCCAGGAAGCCAAGAGACCCAGTACTTC. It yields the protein CASSLDPGSQETQYF.

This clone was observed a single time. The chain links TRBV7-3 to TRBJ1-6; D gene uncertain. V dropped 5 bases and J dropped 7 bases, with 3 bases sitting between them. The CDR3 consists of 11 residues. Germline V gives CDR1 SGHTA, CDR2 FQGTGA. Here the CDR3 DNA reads TGTGCCAGCAGCCTAAATTCACCCCTCCACTTT. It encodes CASSLNSPLHF.

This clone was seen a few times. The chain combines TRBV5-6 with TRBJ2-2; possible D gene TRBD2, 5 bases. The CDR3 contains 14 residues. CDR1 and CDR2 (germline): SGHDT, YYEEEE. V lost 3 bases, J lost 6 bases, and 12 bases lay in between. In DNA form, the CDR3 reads TGTGCCAGCAGCTCCATACTAGTGGCCGGGGAGCTGTTTTTT. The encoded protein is CASSSILVAGELFF.

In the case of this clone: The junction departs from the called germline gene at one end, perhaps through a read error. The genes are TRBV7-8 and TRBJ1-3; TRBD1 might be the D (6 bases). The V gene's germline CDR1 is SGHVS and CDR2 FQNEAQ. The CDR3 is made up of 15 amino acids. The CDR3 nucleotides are TGTGCCAGCACCTTATCACAGGGCTTAGGAAACACCATATATTTT. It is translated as CASTLSQGLGNTIYF.

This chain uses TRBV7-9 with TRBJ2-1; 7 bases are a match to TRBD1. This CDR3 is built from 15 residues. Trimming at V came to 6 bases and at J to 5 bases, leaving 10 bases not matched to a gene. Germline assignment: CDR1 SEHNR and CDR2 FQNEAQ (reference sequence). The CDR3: CASRPTGAGDNEQFF. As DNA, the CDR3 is TGTGCCAGCAGACCAACAGGGGCGGGCGACAATGAGCAGTTCTTC. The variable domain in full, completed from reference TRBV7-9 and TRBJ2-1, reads DTGVSQNPRHKITKRGQNVTFRCDPISEHNRLYWYRQTLGQGPEFLTYFQNEAQLEKSRLLSDRFSAERPKGSFSTLEIQRTEQGDSAMYLCASRPTGAGDNEQFFGPGTRLTVL.

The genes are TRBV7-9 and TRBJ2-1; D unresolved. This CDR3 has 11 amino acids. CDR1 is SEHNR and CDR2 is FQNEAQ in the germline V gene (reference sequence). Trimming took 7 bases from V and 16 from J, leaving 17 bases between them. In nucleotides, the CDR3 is TGTGCCAGCACCGACGACTCAGCACGATTCTTC. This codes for CASTDDSARFF.

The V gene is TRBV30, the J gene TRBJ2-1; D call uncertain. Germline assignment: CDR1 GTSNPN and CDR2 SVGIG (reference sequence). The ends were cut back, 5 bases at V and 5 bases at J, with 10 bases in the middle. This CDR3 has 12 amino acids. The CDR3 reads CAWLRYHNEQFF. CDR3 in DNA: TGTGCCTGGTTGCGATACCACAATGAGCAGTTCTTC.

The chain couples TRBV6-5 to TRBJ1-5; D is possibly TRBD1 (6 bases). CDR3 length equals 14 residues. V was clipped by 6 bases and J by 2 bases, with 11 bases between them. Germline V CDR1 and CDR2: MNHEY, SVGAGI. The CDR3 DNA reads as TGTGCCAGCAGCCCCAGGGGTGGCAATCAGCCCCAGCATTTT. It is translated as CASSPRGGNQPQHF.

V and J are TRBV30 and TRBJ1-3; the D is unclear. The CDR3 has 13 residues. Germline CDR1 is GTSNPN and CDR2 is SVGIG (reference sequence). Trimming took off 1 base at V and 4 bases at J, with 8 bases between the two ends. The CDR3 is CAWSAGWGNTIYF. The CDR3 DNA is TGTGCCTGGAGTGCCGGTTGGGGAAACACCATATATTTT.

CDR3 DNA sequence: TGTGCCAGCTCACCACTACAGGAATCCGCTCAGCCCCAGCATTTT. It codes for CASSPLQESAQPQHF. The V and J genes are TRBV18 and TRBJ1-5, with D possibly TRBD1 on 5 matching bases. This CDR3 comprises 15 residues. Trimming left V 1 base short and J 6 bases short, with 13 bases between. CDR1 is KGHSH, CDR2 LQKENI, per germline. Using reference TRBV18 and TRBJ1-5 for the parts outside the CDR3, the full variable domain is NAGVMQNPRHLVRRRGQEARLRCSPMKGHSHVYWYRQLPEEGLKFMVYLQKENIIDESGMPKERFSAEFPKEGPSILRIQQVVRGDSAAYFCASSPLQESAQPQHFGDGTRLSIL.

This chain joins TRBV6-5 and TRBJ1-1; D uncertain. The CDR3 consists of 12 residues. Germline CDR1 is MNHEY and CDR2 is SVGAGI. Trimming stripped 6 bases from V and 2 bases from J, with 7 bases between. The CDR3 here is CASRPGNTEAFF. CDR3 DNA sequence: TGTGCCAGCAGACCGGGAAACACTGAAGCTTTCTTT.

This CDR3 reads CASAGLRDEQFF. As DNA, the CDR3 is TGTGCCAGCGCGGGGCTCCGGGATGAGCAGTTCTTC. V is TRBV28 and J is TRBJ2-1; TRBD2 is a possible D gene (6 bases). The ends were cut back, 8 bases at V and 8 bases at J, with 13 bases in the middle. The CDR3 has 12 amino acids. CDR1 and CDR2 (germline): MDHEN, SYDVKM.